This TCR beta chain was obtained from a study of patients and donors after allogeneic stem cell transplantation. Germline loops: CDR1 SGHTA, CDR2 FQGNSA. CDR3 length: 16 amino acids. The trim removed 5 bases at V and 6 bases at J, leaving 15 bases unmatched. Each CDR3 protein gets one entry after TCRdb re-called the RT-PCR reads with MiXCR. The sample consists of 920,000 or so distinct CDR3 sequences, more than 15% of them appearing once. V is TRBV7-2 and J is TRBJ2-5; TRBD1 agrees at 7 bases. Sequencing input: blood, either unsorted or a sorted T cell fraction (not recorded which). The source of this sequence is a human donor who was either an allogeneic HSCT recipient or a stem cell or donor lymphocyte infusion donor (not recorded which). It is not recorded whose cells these are; they may come from a transplant donor. The CDR3 region is CASSRPTGALPKTQYF. In DNA form, the CDR3 reads TGTGCCAGCAGCCGACCCACAGGGGCCTTGCCCAAGACCCAGTACTTC.